Listed here are 23 T cell receptor beta chains from one sample, sequenced in a study of read filtering for tumor transcriptome and immune sequencing. Molecular barcoded adaptors covering alpha/delta and beta/gamma chains were used on roughly 400 ng RNA. TCRdb recomputed calls from the reads with MiXCR, one row per CDR3 protein. The sample lists fewer than 75,000 distinct CDR3 sequences, 20% occurring once. The specimen was a population of CD138-negative cells sorted from bone marrow. The receptors originated from a donor older than 35 with multiple myeloma.

Comments on this clonotype: This clone may be a read error of a much larger clone one base away. The J gene is TRBJ2-6, the V gene TRBV4-1, with 10 bases aligning to TRBD1. Germline V CDR1 and CDR2: MGHRA, YSYEKL. The CDR3 sequence is 20 residues long. The CDR3 nucleotides are TGCACCAGCAGCCAAGATTGGGACAGGGGACTTAGCTCTGGGGCCAACGTCCTGACTTTC. It codes for CTSSQDWDRGLSSGANVLTF.

V and J are TRBV28 and TRBJ2-1; D is unclear. Germline CDR1 and CDR2: MDHEN and SYDVKM. V was cut by 3 bases and J by 13 bases, with 16 bases left in between. The CDR3 consists of 13 residues. The CDR3 DNA sequence: TGTGCCAGCAGTTTGTGGGGTGTAAGTGATCAGTTCTTC. The encoded protein is CASSLWGVSDQFF.

This clonotype was detected a few times. This chain joins TRBV24-1 and TRBJ2-4; D could derive from TRBD1 or TRBD2 (6 bases each). Trimming cost V 4 bases and J 15 bases, with 24 bases left between them. CDR3 length equals 15 residues. Per germline, CDR1 KGHDR and CDR2 SFDVKD. The CDR3 DNA reads as TGTGCCACCAGTGAACCTGAGGCAGGGCCGGGGGCATGGTACTTC. It yields the protein CATSEPEAGPGAWYF.

This clonotype has just a few counts. The chain links TRBV6-5 to TRBJ2-3; 8 bases are a match to TRBD2. Germline CDR1 and CDR2: MNHEY and SVGAGI. The CDR3 contains 17 residues. V was pared by 6 bases and J by 3 bases, with 14 bases of the junction left unmatched. CDR3 residues: CASSYQITTSVTDTQYF. CDR3 DNA: TGTGCCAGCAGCTACCAAATCACGACTAGCGTAACAGATACGCAGTATTTT.

This clonotype showed up many times. The J gene is TRBJ2-1, the V gene TRBV24-1, with TRBD2 matching 12 bases. The CDR3 consists of 17 residues. The germline V gene encodes CDR1 KGHDR and CDR2 SFDVKD. V shed 4 bases and J 2 bases; nucleotides not matched to a gene: 5. The CDR3 reads CATSDPSGGAAYNEQFF. As DNA, the CDR3 is TGTGCCACCAGTGACCCTAGCGGGGGGGCCGCCTACAATGAGCAGTTCTTC.

This clonotype was detected many times. The chain recombines TRBV10-3 with TRBJ2-6, with D perhaps matching TRBD1 (6 bases). This CDR3 has 15 residues. Deletions cut 8 bases from V and 0 bases from J, with 11 bases between. CDR1 is ENHRY, CDR2 SYGVKD, per germline. The CDR3 sequence: CAISGQISGANVLTF. CDR3 in DNA: TGTGCCATCTCTGGACAGATCTCTGGGGCCAACGTCCTGACTTTC.

There are many counts of this clonotype. CDR3 sequence: CASSPTQTTGGYGYTF. Here the CDR3 DNA reads TGTGCCAGCAGTCCCACCCAAACGACAGGGGGTTATGGCTACACCTTC. The chain combines TRBV12-3 or TRBV12-4 with TRBJ1-2, with 9 bases fitting TRBD1. The CDR3 loop spans 16 amino acids. J lost 5 bases, V lost 5 bases, and 12 bases had no gene match.

This clonotype has only a few counts. J is TRBJ2-1 and V is TRBV20-1; perhaps TRBD2 as D (7 bases). In germline, CDR1 is DFQATT, CDR2 SNEGSKA (reference sequence). This CDR3 has 13 residues. This CDR3 is CSTGASGYNEQFF. CDR3 bases: TGCAGCACGGGGGCTAGCGGTTACAATGAGCAGTTCTTC.

As regards this clonotype: A much larger clone sits a single nucleotide away, making a read error possible. This chain links TRBV7-9 with TRBJ1-5; D not resolved. CDR1 SEHNR and CDR2 FQNEAQ come from the germline V gene (reference sequence). The CDR3 spans 13 residues. CDR3 nucleotides: TGTGCCAGCAGCCCCAGTGGCAATCAGCCCCGGCATTTT. Its translation is CASSPSGNQPRHF.

This clonotype was observed at least ten times. The rearrangement uses TRBV7-8 and TRBJ1-2; D remains unclear. Germline V CDR1 and CDR2: SGHVS, FQNEAQ. V was clipped by 2 bases and J by 8 bases, with 15 bases between them. CDR3 size: 14 residues. The CDR3 loop is CASSLQFEVGGYTF. CDR3 coding DNA: TGTGCCAGCAGCTTACAATTTGAGGTCGGCGGCTACACCTTC.

Only one count was recorded for this clonotype. V gene TRBV18 combines with J gene TRBJ1-2; 9 bases are a match to TRBD1. The CDR3 contains 15 residues. The J segment lost 6 bases and the V segment lost 3 bases, leaving 8 bases of the junction unmatched. Germline lookup yields CDR1 KGHSH and CDR2 LQKENI. CDR3 protein: CASSPPGQGGNGYTF. The CDR3 DNA reads TGTGCCAGCTCACCTCCGGGACAGGGAGGAAATGGCTACACCTTC.

This clonotype was seen many times. The genes are TRBV19 and TRBJ1-5; no reliable D call. The CDR3 runs to 14 residues. V lost 3 bases and J 6 bases, leaving 12 bases between the germline ends. Germline CDR1 is LNHDA and CDR2 is SQIVND (reference sequence). The CDR3 region has the DNA TGTGCCAGTAGTATGATGGACTGGGGTCAGCCCCAGCATTTT. Protein sequence: CASSMMDWGQPQHF.

This clonotype was recorded at least ten times. The chain is built from TRBV29-1 and TRBJ1-4, with TRBD1 identical over 8 bases. V dropped 6 bases and J dropped 8; count of bases not matched to a gene: 11. In germline, CDR1 is SQVTM, CDR2 ANQGSEA. The CDR3 length is 14 residues. CDR3 region: CSVSGQALGEKLFF. CDR3 coding DNA: TGCAGCGTCTCGGGACAGGCCTTAGGGGAAAAACTGTTTTTT.

Regarding this clonotype: This may be a read error, as it is one base from a much larger clone. The chain has TRBV3-1 and TRBJ2-5; maybe TRBD2 (6 bases). This CDR3 is built from 16 residues. With 0 bases removed from V and 9 bases from J, the gap between germline ends came to 20 bases. Germline values: CDR1 LGHDT, CDR2 YNNKEL (reference sequence). The CDR3: CASSQEMGDTGEAQYF. The CDR3 nucleotides read TGTGCCAGCAGCCAAGAAATGGGTGACACCGGGGAGGCCCAGTACTTC.

This chain uses TRBV29-1 with TRBJ1-5; D call uncertain. Germline V gene lookup returns CDR1 SQVTM and CDR2 ANQGSEA. This CDR3 region has 15 residues. Trimming removed 0 bases from V and 0 bases from J, with 9 bases in between. The chain's CDR3 is CSVEEREISNQPQHF. CDR3 bases: TGCAGCGTTGAAGAAAGGGAAATTAGCAATCAGCCCCAGCATTTT.

The chain is built from TRBV5-1 and TRBJ2-5; TRBD1 is a possible D gene (6 bases). V lost 4 bases and J 5 bases, leaving 15 bases between the germline ends. Germline V CDR1 and CDR2: SGHRS, YFSETQ. This CDR3 is 14 amino acids long. The CDR3 DNA is TGCGCCAGCAGCATAAGACCGAGGGGGGAGACCCAGTACTTC. Translating gives CASSIRPRGETQYF.

With regard to this clonotype: Since a much larger clone is just one base distant, this may be a read error. The rearrangement joins TRBV10-2 to TRBJ2-3; D unresolved. V was shortened by 9 bases and J by 6 bases, with 7 bases between the two germline ends. This CDR3 region has 10 residues. Germline CDR1 reads WSHSY; CDR2 reads SAAADI. The CDR3, as DNA: TGCGCCAGTTGGAATGATACGCAGTATTTT. This sequence encodes CASWNDTQYF.

This clonotype occurred many times. In DNA form, the CDR3 reads TGTGCCAGCAGTTACTCGCTAGCGGGGGGCACAGATACGCAGTATTTT. Translation gives CASSYSLAGGTDTQYF. The chain joins TRBV6-5 to TRBJ2-3; 10 bases match TRBD2. The ends lost 0 bases at V and 1 base at J; junction bases unmatched: 1. Germline V lookup: CDR1 MNHEY, CDR2 SVGAGI. CDR3 length: 16 amino acids.

The chain joins TRBV3-1 to TRBJ1-3; perhaps TRBD1 as D (5 bases). In germline, CDR1 is LGHDT, CDR2 YNNKEL (reference sequence). The length of the CDR3 is 16 residues. Between the trimmed V and J ends, which lost 1 base and 4 bases, there was a span of 14 bases. This CDR3 reads CASSQGGGGSGNTIYF. Here the CDR3 DNA reads TGTGCCAGCAGCCAAGGGGGGGGTGGTTCCGGAAACACCATATATTTT.

This clonotype was detected ten times or more. The chain has TRBV7-2 and TRBJ2-7; 7 positions match TRBD1. The germline V gene has CDR1 SGHTA and CDR2 FQGNSA. The CDR3 totals 13 residues. J gave up 5 bases and V 2 bases, and 3 bases lay outside the gene matches. CDR3 coding DNA: TGTGCCAGCAGCTTATTAGGGGGCAACGAGCAGTACTTC. Translated: CASSLLGGNEQYF.

This clonotype was recorded many times. The gene calls are TRBV11-3 and TRBJ2-5, with D hard to call. Looked up from germline, CDR1 is SGHNT and CDR2 is YENEEA. The CDR3 length is 12 residues. Trimming took off 2 bases at V and 3 bases at J, with 4 bases between the two ends. CDR3 in DNA: TGTGCCAGCAGCTTAAGAGAAGAGACCCAGTACTTC. Translated, it gives CASSLREETQYF.

This clonotype was seen more than once but under ten times. The gene calls are TRBV29-1 and TRBJ2-5; D is undetermined. Trimming pared 5 bases from V and 2 bases from J, leaving 9 bases between. The germline V gene has CDR1 SQVTM and CDR2 ANQGSEA. CDR3 length: 12 residues. This CDR3 reads CSVRPPQETQYF. CDR3 DNA: TGCAGCGTTCGACCACCACAAGAGACCCAGTACTTC.

This clonotype was seen ten or more times. The gene calls are TRBV2 and TRBJ2-1, with 9 bases matching TRBD2. This CDR3 has 17 amino acids. The V gene's germline CDR1 is SNHLY and CDR2 FYNNEI. The trim removed 4 bases at V and 3 bases at J, leaving 10 bases unmatched. The CDR3 DNA sequence: TGTGCCAGCAGTGCCGTTTTGGCAGCGGGAGGCTACAATGAGCAGTTCTTC. Its protein is CASSAVLAAGGYNEQFF.